This TCR beta chain was retrieved from a study of blood T cell repertoires in COVID-19. Study information: T cells, B-cell-depleted T cells, or PBMCs provided the cDNA or gDNA that served as material.

Trimming cost V 3 bases and J 6 bases, with 12 bases left between them. This CDR3 contains 14 residues. Per germline, CDR1 MNHEY and CDR2 SMNVEV (reference sequence). TCRdb's table, derived via immunoSEQ multiplex PCR, lists solely in-frame clones and lacks some. Of approximately 110,000 clones listed, 80% to 85% are singletons. The rearrangement links TRBV27 to TRBJ1-5, with D unclear. The receptor's source is a woman of 80 years or more with acute or convalescent COVID-19. The source material was peripheral blood. CDR3 loop: CASSLGLSAQPQHF. CDR3 coding DNA: TGTGCCAGCAGTTTGGGCCTATCGGCTCAGCCCCAGCATTTT.